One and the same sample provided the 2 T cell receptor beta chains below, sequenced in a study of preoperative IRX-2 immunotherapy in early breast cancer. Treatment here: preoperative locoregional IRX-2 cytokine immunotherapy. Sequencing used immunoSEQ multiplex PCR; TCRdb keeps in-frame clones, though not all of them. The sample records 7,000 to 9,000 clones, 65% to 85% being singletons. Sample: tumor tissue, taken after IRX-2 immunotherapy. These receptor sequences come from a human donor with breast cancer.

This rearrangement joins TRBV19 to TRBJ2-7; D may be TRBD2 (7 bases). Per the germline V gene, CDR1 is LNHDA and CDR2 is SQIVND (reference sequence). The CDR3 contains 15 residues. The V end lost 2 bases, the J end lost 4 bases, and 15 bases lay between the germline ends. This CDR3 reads CASSISRGAQYEQYF. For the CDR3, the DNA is TGTGCCAGTAGTATAAGCCGGGGGGCGCAGTACGAGCAGTACTTC. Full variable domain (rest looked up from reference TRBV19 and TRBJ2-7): DGGITQSPKYLFRKEGQNVTLSCEQNLNHDAMYWYRQDPGQGLRLIYYSQIVNDFQKGDIAEGYSVSREKKESFPLTVTSAQKNPTAFYLCASSISRGAQYEQYFGPGTRLTVT.

In DNA, the CDR3 is TGTGCCAGCTCACCAATCGTACAGATGGCCCAACTCACAGATACGCAGTATTTT. Translated, it gives CASSPIVQMAQLTDTQYF. The chain combines TRBV18 with TRBJ2-3; D is uncertain. Germline-derived CDR1 and CDR2 are KGHSH and LQKENI. Trimming took off 2 bases at V and 2 bases at J, with 20 bases between the two ends. This CDR3 region has 18 residues.